The clone carrying this T cell receptor (beta chain) turned up a few times. Sample time point: week 3, after first cycle of checkpoint inhibitor. This record belongs to a study of blood T cell dynamics during melanoma immunotherapy. On the study more broadly: Patients with metastatic melanoma got pembrolizumab or nivolumab-ipilimumab as first-line care.

Generated by immunoSEQ multiplex PCR, the TCRdb table keeps only in-frame clones and is missing some. The listing records dozens of clones. V was shortened by 1 base and J by 4 bases, with 10 bases between the two germline ends. The CDR3 extends over 13 amino acids. The germline gives CDR1 SQVTM, CDR2 ANQGSEA. The rearrangement joins TRBV29-1 to TRBJ1-2, with D perhaps matching TRBD1 (6 bases). The source was cell-free DNA from blood, collected from a patient treated with checkpoint blockade. This receptor was obtained from a human donor with melanoma. The CDR3 DNA reads as TGCAGCGTTGAAGGGACAGTGATCTATGGCTACACCTTC. It encodes CSVEGTVIYGYTF.